This T cell receptor (beta chain) originates from a study of CD8 T cells in ankylosing spondylitis. MiXCR, run by TCRdb on the 5' RACE reads, gives a single entry per CDR3 protein. Among approximately 140,000 distinct CDR3 sequences listed, about 42% were seen once. Losses at the gene ends were 0 bases for V and 4 bases for J; bases not matched to a gene: 6. The CDR3 consists of 15 residues. Germline V gives CDR1 SGDLS, CDR2 YYNGEE. Overall study findings and caveats: Reactive arthritis synovial fluid and blood previously showed some of these motif variants. Apparently characteristic of ankylosing spondylitis blood was a TCR beta motif (roughly eight highly homologous variants). CD8+ cells made up the disease-linked clones, which were relatively rare in peripheral blood. Reports say disease-linked clones showed up significantly more in matched ankylosing spondylitis synovial fluid.

Note on this clonotype: No antigen is known for it.

The sample was synovial fluid, either unsorted or a sorted T cell fraction (not recorded which). The gene calls are TRBV9 and TRBJ2-5; 7 nucleotides line up with TRBD2. The receptor comes from a male donor with ankylosing spondylitis. The chain's CDR3 is CASSVGGGAGETQYF. Here the CDR3 DNA reads TGTGCCAGCAGCGTAGGGGGAGGGGCCGGAGAGACCCAGTACTTC.